Listed here are 24 T cell receptor beta chains from one sample, sequenced in a study of blood T cells in healthy people across ages. Then a second PCR, running about 6 to 12 cycles, was carried out with a sample-barcoded 5' primer and a J-beta primer mix. MiXCR, applied by TCRdb to the 5' RACE reads, yields one record per CDR3 protein. The table has about 1.5 million distinct CDR3 sequences, 35% to 45% seen once. Input material: blood. These receptors all stem from a woman in her late teens or twenties in good health.

The rearrangement uses TRBV4-3 and TRBJ2-4; 7 nucleotides align to TRBD2. Trimming at V came to 0 bases and at J to 2 bases, leaving 7 bases not matched to a gene. Looked up from germline, CDR1 is LGHNA and CDR2 is YSLEER. The CDR3 runs 17 residues. The CDR3 DNA is TGCGCCAGCAGCCAAGATCTTGGCGGGGGTCCCAAAAACATTCAGTACTTC. Residues: CASSQDLGGGPKNIQYF.

This chain connects TRBV29-1 to TRBJ1-2; 10 bases agree with TRBD1. This CDR3 is 16 amino acids long. Germline V gives CDR1 SQVTM, CDR2 ANQGSEA. V gave up 0 bases and J gave up 4 bases; unmatched junction bases: 8. The CDR3 loop is CSVEDLLDRGIYGYTF. The CDR3 DNA is TGCAGCGTTGAAGATTTACTGGACAGGGGGATCTATGGCTACACCTTC.

The chain carries TRBV11-2 and TRBJ2-3; weak D call: TRBD2 (5 bases). The germline V and J ends were trimmed by 7 bases and 1 base, with 18 bases remaining between them. CDR1 and CDR2 from the germline V gene are SGHAT and FQNNGV. The CDR3 runs 16 residues. This CDR3 reads CASNYKVDSGTDTQYF. The CDR3 coding sequence is TGTGCCAGCAACTATAAAGTCGATAGCGGCACAGATACGCAGTATTTT.

This clonotype has a handful of counts. V is TRBV15 and J is TRBJ2-3; TRBD1 is a possible D gene (6 bases). CDR3 size: 14 residues. Germline V gives CDR1 LNHNV, CDR2 YYDKDF (reference sequence). V dropped 8 bases and J dropped 2 bases, with 14 bases sitting between them. The CDR3 coding sequence is TGTGCCACCTGTTTTGGGGACACCACAGATACGCAGTATTTT. This codes for CATCFGDTTDTQYF. Full variable domain (rest looked up from reference TRBV15 and TRBJ2-3): DAMVIQNPRYQVTQFGKPVTLSCSQTLNHNVMYWYQQKSSQAPKLLFHYYDKDFNNEADTPDNFQSRRPNTSFCFLDIRSPGLGDTAMYLCATCFGDTTDTQYFGPGTRLTVL.

The J gene is TRBJ1-2, the V gene TRBV10-3, with D unclear. CDR1 and CDR2 from the germline V gene are ENHRY and SYGVKD. CDR3 size: 14 residues. The V end lost 4 bases, the J end lost 2 bases, and 11 bases lay between the germline ends. Here the CDR3 reads CAISGRGNNYGYTF. The CDR3 DNA follows: TGTGCCATCAGTGGACGGGGTAACAACTATGGCTACACCTTC.

Only one count was recorded for this clonotype. This could be a read error, since a much larger clone is one nucleotide away. This chain connects TRBV29-1 to TRBJ2-3; D is possibly TRBD2 (7 bases). The CDR3 contains 13 residues. The V and J ends lost 6 bases and 5 bases respectively, with 15 bases between them. From germline, CDR1 is SQVTM and CDR2 ANQGSEA. The CDR3 nucleotides read TGCAGCGTACGAAGGCGGGGGCTAGATACGCAGTATTTT. Protein product: CSVRRRGLDTQYF.

This chain uses TRBV30 with TRBJ2-5; possibly TRBD1 for D (6 bases). CDR1 is GTSNPN, CDR2 SVGIG, per germline (reference sequence). Trimming pared 7 bases from V and 11 bases from J, leaving 29 bases between. CDR3 length: 15 residues. In DNA form, the CDR3 reads TGTGCCTTCCGGAGGACAGCCACCGCCACCAGTGAGCAGTACTTC. This sequence encodes CAFRRTATATSEQYF.

This clonotype has just a few counts. The rearrangement uses TRBV7-2 and TRBJ2-3, with TRBD1 identical over 7 bases. The germline CDR1 and CDR2 sequences are SGHTA and FQGNSA. Losses at the gene ends were 0 bases for V and 5 bases for J; bases not matched to a gene: 2. This CDR3 comprises 14 residues. In DNA form, the CDR3 reads TGTGCCAGCAGCTTAGCCAGGGGGTTAGATACGCAGTATTTT. This gives the protein CASSLARGLDTQYF.

V usage is TRBV29-1 and J usage is TRBJ1-1, with D perhaps matching TRBD1 (5 bases). V was shortened by 4 bases and J by 0 bases, with 15 bases between the two germline ends. The CDR3 extends over 15 amino acids. In germline, CDR1 is SQVTM, CDR2 ANQGSEA. The DNA of the CDR3 is TGCAGCGTTGTTAATACCAGGGAGATGAACACTGAAGCTTTCTTT. This codes for CSVVNTREMNTEAFF.

The chain employs TRBV5-1 and TRBJ2-5; 8 bases map to TRBD2. The DNA end is more similar to TRBJ2-7, so the J call may be wrong. The CDR3 runs to 15 residues. The germline V gene has CDR1 SGHRS and CDR2 YFSETQ. DNA of the CDR3: TGCGCCAGCAGCTTGGAGGCTAGCGGGTTCTACGAGCAGTACTTC. Amino acids: CASSLEASGFYEQYF.

The chain is built from TRBV7-9 and TRBJ1-5; perhaps TRBD1 as D (5 bases). The V end was cut by 2 bases, the J end by 5 bases, with 13 bases between. The CDR3 is made up of 15 amino acids. The germline V gene encodes CDR1 SEHNR and CDR2 FQNEAQ (reference sequence). This chain's CDR3 is CASSLSDSFYQPQHF. The CDR3 region has the DNA TGTGCCAGCAGCTTATCAGACAGTTTCTATCAGCCCCAGCATTTT.

This chain joins TRBV7-8 and TRBJ2-5; the match to TRBD2 covers 16 bases. The better agreement between TRBJ2-7 and the DNA end casts doubt on the J call. CDR3 size: 21 residues. Germline V gene sequence: CDR1 SGHVS, CDR2 FQNEAQ. The CDR3 nucleotides are TGTGCCAGCAGCTTACCGGGACAACAGGGGGGACTAGCGGGAGGGTTCTACGAGCAGTACTTC. It encodes CASSLPGQQGGLAGGFYEQYF.

The chain recombines TRBV4-1 with TRBJ1-5, with 9 bases fitting TRBD1. Germline-derived CDR1 and CDR2 are MGHRA and YSYEKL. Losses at the gene ends were 2 bases for V and 6 bases for J; bases not matched to a gene: 5. The CDR3 spans 15 residues. The CDR3 sequence: CASSQRTGVIQPQHF. The CDR3 DNA sequence: TGCGCCAGCAGCCAACGGACAGGGGTAATTCAGCCCCAGCATTTT.

This clonotype showed up just a few times. The rearrangement joins TRBV20-1 to TRBJ2-5; D gene ambiguous. V was cut by 5 bases and J by 7 bases, with 11 bases left in between. This CDR3 region has 11 residues. Per germline, CDR1 DFQATT and CDR2 SNEGSKA (reference sequence). In DNA form, the CDR3 reads TGCAGTGCTCCCCTAGGACGGACCCAGTACTTC. Its protein product is CSAPLGRTQYF.

The rearrangement joins TRBV7-2 to TRBJ1-4; a possible D gene is TRBD1 (5 bases). Germline CDR1 and CDR2: SGHTA and FQGNSA. V lost 2 bases, J lost 0 bases, and 7 bases lay in between. This CDR3 is built from 15 residues. As DNA, the CDR3 is TGTGCCAGCAGCTTATGGGGCTCAACTAATGAAAAACTGTTTTTT. Translating it yields CASSLWGSTNEKLFF.

The J gene is TRBJ2-1, the V gene TRBV6-5; 8 bases align to TRBD1. Trimming cost V 2 bases and J 5 bases; bases outside gene matches: 2. Germline V gives CDR1 MNHEY, CDR2 SVGAGI. The CDR3 has 14 residues. The CDR3: CASSYMDRDNEQFF. The DNA for the CDR3 is TGTGCCAGCAGTTACATGGACAGGGACAATGAGCAGTTCTTC.

This clonotype was detected once. The CDR3 reads CASSQGRTGGQYQETQYF. CDR3 DNA: TGCGCCAGCAGCCAAGGAAGGACAGGGGGCCAGTACCAAGAGACCCAGTACTTC. V and J are TRBV4-1 and TRBJ2-5; 11 bases agree with TRBD1. The CDR3 extends over 18 amino acids. Germline V gene data show CDR1 as MGHRA and CDR2 as YSYEKL. V gave up 1 base and J gave up 0 bases; unmatched junction bases: 7.

The rearrangement joins TRBV11-2 to TRBJ2-1, with no clear D. This CDR3 comprises 12 residues. Germline V gene lookup returns CDR1 SGHAT and CDR2 FQNNGV. The germline V and J ends were trimmed by 2 bases and 8 bases, with 7 bases remaining between them. CDR3 in amino acids: CASSLILDEQFF. DNA for the CDR3: TGTGCCAGCAGCTTAATTTTGGATGAGCAGTTCTTC.

The CDR3 spells CASSPPAGESYNEQFF. CDR3 coding DNA: TGTGCCAGCTCACCACCGGCAGGGGAGTCCTACAATGAGCAGTTCTTC. The chain has TRBV18 and TRBJ2-1; the D gene is possibly TRBD1 (6 bases). The germline V gene has CDR1 KGHSH and CDR2 LQKENI. This CDR3 is 16 amino acids long. Between the trimmed V and J ends, which lost 0 bases and 1 base, there was a span of 10 bases.

The chain uses TRBV12-3 or TRBV12-4 and TRBJ2-3; tentatively, D is TRBD1 (5 bases). The V end lost 1 base, the J end lost 4 bases, and 12 bases lay between the germline ends. There are 15 residues in the CDR3. CDR3: CASSLGVLRADTQYF. The CDR3 bases are TGTGCCAGCAGTTTAGGGGTCCTCAGGGCAGATACGCAGTATTTT.

This clonotype was observed a single time. The chain uses TRBV28 and TRBJ2-5, with 11 bases aligning to TRBD2. The CDR3 is 16 residues long. Per the germline V gene, CDR1 is MDHEN and CDR2 is SYDVKM. After removal of 1 base from V and 11 bases from J, the junction contained 12 bases not matched to a gene. The CDR3 spells CASSLSTSGGYNEQYF. CDR3 DNA sequence: TGTGCCAGCAGTTTATCCACTAGCGGGGGCTACAATGAGCAGTACTTC.

This rearrangement joins TRBV4-3 to TRBJ2-1; D perhaps matches TRBD2 (6 bases). Germline V lookup: CDR1 LGHNA, CDR2 YSLEER. V was clipped by 4 bases and J by 8 bases, with 12 bases between them. The CDR3 runs to 13 residues. CDR3 sequence: CASSPTSFDEQFF. In nucleotides, the CDR3 is TGCGCCAGCAGCCCGACTAGTTTCGATGAGCAGTTCTTC.

This clonotype has only a few counts. J is TRBJ1-2 and V is TRBV30; no definite D call. The CDR3 runs to 15 residues. Germline loops: CDR1 GTSNPN, CDR2 SVGIG (reference sequence). V lost 3 bases and J 2 bases, leaving 16 bases between the germline ends. CDR3: CAWRYKQNLNYGYTF. The CDR3 DNA is TGTGCCTGGAGGTATAAACAGAACCTAAACTATGGCTACACCTTC.

This clonotype showed up just a few times. This chain connects TRBV4-3 to TRBJ1-1; no firm D call. Germline V gene data show CDR1 as LGHNA and CDR2 as YSLEER. The CDR3 is 13 amino acids. Trimming took off 3 bases at V and 1 base at J, with 6 bases between the two ends. In DNA, the CDR3 is TGCGCCAGCAGCCATGCAGGGAACACTGAAGCTTTCTTT. Its translation: CASSHAGNTEAFF.